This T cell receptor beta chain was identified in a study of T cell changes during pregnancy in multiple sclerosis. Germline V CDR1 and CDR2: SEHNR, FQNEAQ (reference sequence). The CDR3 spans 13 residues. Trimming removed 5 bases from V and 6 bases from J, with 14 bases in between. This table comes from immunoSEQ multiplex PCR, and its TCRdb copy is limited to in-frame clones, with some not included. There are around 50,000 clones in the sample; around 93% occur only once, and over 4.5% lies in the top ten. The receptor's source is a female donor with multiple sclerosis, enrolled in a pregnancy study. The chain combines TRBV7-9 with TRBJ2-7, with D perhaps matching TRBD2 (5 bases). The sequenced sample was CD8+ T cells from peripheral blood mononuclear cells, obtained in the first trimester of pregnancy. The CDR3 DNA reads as TGTGCCAGCAGCCTTTTAGCGCGCCGCGAGCAGTACTTC. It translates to CASSLLARREQYF. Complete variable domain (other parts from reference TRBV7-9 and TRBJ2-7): DTGVSQNPRHKITKRGQNVTFRCDPISEHNRLYWYRQTLGQGPEFLTYFQNEAQLEKSRLLSDRFSAERPKGSFSTLEIQRTEQGDSAMYLCASSLLARREQYFGPGTRLTVT.